This TCR beta chain was identified during a study of blood T cell repertoires in COVID-19. Germline V lookup: CDR1 LGHDT, CDR2 YNNKEL (reference sequence). Losses at the gene ends were 2 bases for V and 7 bases for J; bases not matched to a gene: 9. The CDR3 is 15 amino acids. How the authors handled the data: Amplified reference gene primers provided the basis for estimating nucleated cell counts. The data were produced by immunoSEQ multiplex PCR, yet TCRdb's version contains in-frame clones alone and is incomplete. The V and J calls and the clone size are those of that table, but D and trimming were determined from the DNA. The profile shows 250,000 to 350,000 clones, around 91% of them singletons.

Sequencing used PBMCs or T cells enriched from blood (not recorded which). The receptor comes from a woman in her late teens or twenties with acute COVID-19. J is TRBJ2-7 and V is TRBV3-1 (or the pseudogene TRBV3-2), with 9 bases matching TRBD1. Here the CDR3 DNA reads TGTGCCAGCAGCCAAAAGGGACAGGGTCTTGGGGAGCAGTACTTC. Its protein is CASSQKGQGLGEQYF.